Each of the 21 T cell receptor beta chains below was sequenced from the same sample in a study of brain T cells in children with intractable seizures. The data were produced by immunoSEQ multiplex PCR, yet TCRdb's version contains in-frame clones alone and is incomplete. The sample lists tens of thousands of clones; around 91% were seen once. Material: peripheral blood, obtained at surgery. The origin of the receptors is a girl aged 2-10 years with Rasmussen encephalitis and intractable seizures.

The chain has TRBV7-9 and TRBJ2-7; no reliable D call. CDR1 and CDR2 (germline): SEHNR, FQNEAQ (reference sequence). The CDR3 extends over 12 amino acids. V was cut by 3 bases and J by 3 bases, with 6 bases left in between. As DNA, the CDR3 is TGTGCCAGCAGCTTTGAGGTCTACGAGCAGTACTTC. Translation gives CASSFEVYEQYF.

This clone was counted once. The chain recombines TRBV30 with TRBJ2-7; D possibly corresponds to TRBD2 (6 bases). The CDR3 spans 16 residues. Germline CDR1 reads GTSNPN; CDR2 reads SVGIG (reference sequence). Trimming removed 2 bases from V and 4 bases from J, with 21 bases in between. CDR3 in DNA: TGTGCCTGGAGTACCACCCTTTGGGGGGTCGGATACGAGCAGTACTTC. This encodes CAWSTTLWGVGYEQYF.

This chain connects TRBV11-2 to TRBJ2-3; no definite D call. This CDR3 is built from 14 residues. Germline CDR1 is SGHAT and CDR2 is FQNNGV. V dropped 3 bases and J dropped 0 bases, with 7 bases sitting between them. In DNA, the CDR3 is TGTGCCAGCAGCTTGGAACCGAGCACAGATACGCAGTATTTT. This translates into CASSLEPSTDTQYF.

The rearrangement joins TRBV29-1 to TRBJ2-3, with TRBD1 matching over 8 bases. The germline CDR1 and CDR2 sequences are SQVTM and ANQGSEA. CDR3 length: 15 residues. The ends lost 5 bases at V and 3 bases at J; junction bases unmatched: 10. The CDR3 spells CSVPSGQGNTDTQYF. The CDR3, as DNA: TGCAGCGTTCCTAGTGGACAGGGTAATACAGATACGCAGTATTTT.

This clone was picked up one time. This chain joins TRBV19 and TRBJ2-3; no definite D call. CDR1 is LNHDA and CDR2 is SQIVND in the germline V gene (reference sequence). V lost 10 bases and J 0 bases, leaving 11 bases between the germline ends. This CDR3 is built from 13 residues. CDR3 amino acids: CATRRSSTDTQYF. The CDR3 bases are TGTGCCACCCGCCGGTCTAGCACAGATACGCAGTATTTT.

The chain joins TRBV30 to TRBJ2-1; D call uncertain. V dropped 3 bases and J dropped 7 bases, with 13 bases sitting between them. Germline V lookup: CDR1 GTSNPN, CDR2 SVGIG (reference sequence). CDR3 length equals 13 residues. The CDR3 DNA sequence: TGTGCCTGGAGCCCCTGGGGTGCAAATGAGCAGTTCTTC. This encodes CAWSPWGANEQFF.

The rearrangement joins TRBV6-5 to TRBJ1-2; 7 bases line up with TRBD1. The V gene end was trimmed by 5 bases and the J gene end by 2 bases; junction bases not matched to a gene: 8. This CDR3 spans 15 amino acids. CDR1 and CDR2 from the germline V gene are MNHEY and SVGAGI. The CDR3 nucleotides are TGTGCCAGCAGTCCGAACAGGGGACAGAACTATGGCTACACCTTC. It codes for CASSPNRGQNYGYTF.

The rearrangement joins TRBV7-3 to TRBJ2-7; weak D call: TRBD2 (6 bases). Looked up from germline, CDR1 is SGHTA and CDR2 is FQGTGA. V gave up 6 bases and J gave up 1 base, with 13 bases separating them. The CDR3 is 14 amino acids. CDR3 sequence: CASRIGSLSYEQYF. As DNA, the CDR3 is TGTGCCAGCAGGATCGGGAGTCTTTCCTACGAGCAGTACTTC.

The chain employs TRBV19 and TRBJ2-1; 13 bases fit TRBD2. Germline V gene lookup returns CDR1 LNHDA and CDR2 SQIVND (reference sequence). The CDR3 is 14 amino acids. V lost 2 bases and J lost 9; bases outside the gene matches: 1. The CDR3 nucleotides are TGTGCCAGTAGTATAACTAGCGGGAGGGGTGAGCAGTTCTTC. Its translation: CASSITSGRGEQFF.

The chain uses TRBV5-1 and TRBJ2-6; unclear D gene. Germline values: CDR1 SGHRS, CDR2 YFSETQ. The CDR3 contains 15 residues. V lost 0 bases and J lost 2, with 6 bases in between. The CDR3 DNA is TGCGCCAGCAGCTTGGCCGCCGCTGGGGCCAACGTCCTGACTTTC. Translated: CASSLAAAGANVLTF. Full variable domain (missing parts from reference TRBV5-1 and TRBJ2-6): KAGVTQTPRYLIKTRGQQVTLSCSPISGHRSVSWYQQTPGQGLQFLFEYFSETQRNKGNFPGRFSGRQFSNSRSEMNVSTLELGDSALYLCASSLAAAGANVLTFGAGSRLTVL.

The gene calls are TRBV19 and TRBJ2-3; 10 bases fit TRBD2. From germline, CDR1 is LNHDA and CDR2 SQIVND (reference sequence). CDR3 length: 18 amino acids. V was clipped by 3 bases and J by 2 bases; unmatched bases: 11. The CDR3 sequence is CASSMTSGLAENTDTQYF. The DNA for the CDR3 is TGTGCCAGTAGTATGACTAGCGGACTAGCGGAGAACACAGATACGCAGTATTTT. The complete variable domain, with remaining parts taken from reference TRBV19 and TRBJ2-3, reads DGGITQSPKYLFRKEGQNVTLSCEQNLNHDAMYWYRQDPGQGLRLIYYSQIVNDFQKGDIAEGYSVSREKKESFPLTVTSAQKNPTAFYLCASSMTSGLAENTDTQYFGPGTRLTVL.

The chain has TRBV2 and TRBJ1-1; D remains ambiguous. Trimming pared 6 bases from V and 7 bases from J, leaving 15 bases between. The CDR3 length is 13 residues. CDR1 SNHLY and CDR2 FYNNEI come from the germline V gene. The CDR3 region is CASSAYLGNEAFF. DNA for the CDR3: TGTGCCAGCAGCGCTTACCTCGGGAATGAAGCTTTCTTT.

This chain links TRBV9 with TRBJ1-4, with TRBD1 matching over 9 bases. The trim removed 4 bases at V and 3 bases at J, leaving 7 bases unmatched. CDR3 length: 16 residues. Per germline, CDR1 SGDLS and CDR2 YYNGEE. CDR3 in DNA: TGTGCCAGCAGCCCGCGAACAGGGGGCTCTAATGAAAAACTGTTTTTT. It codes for CASSPRTGGSNEKLFF.

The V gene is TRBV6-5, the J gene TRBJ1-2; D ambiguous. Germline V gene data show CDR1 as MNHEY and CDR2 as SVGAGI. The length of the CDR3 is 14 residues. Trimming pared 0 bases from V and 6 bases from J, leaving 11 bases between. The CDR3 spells CASSYSPQEDGYTF. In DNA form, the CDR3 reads TGTGCCAGCAGTTACTCGCCCCAGGAGGATGGCTACACCTTC.

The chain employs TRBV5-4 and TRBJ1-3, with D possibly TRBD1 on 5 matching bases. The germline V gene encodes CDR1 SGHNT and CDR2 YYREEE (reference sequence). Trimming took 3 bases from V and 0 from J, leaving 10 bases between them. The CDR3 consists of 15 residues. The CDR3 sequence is CASSSGALSGNTIYF. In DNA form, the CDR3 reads TGTGCCAGCAGCTCCGGGGCCCTCTCTGGAAACACCATATATTTT.

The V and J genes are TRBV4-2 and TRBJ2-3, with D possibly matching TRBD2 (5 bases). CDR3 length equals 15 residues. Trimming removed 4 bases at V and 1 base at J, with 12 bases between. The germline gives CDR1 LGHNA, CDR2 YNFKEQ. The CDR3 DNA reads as TGTGCCAGCAGCCCCCGGGGTGGGGGCACAGATACGCAGTATTTT. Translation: CASSPRGGGTDTQYF.

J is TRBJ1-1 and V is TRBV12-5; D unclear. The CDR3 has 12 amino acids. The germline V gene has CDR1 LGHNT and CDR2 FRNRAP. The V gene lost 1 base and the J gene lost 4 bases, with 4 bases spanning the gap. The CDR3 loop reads CASGLGTTEAFF. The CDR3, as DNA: TGTGCTAGTGGTTTGGGAACCACTGAAGCTTTCTTT. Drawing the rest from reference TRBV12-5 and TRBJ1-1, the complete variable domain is DARVTQTPRHKVTEMGQEVTMRCQPILGHNTVFWYRQTMMQGLELLAYFRNRAPLDDSGMPKDRFSAEMPDATLATLKIQPSEPRDSAVYFCASGLGTTEAFFGQGTRLTVV.

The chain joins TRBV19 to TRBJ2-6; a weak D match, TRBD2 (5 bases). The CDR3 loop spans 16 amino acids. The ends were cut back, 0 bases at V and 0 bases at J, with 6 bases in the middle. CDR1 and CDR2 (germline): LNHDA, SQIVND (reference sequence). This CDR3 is CASSIDGLSGANVLTF. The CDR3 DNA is TGTGCCAGTAGTATAGATGGACTCTCTGGGGCCAACGTCCTGACTTTC.

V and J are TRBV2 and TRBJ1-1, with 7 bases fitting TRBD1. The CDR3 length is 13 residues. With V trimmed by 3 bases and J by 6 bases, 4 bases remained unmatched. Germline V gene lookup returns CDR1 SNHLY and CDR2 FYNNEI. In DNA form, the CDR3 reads TGTGCCAGCAGTGAGCAGGGGGGTCCTGAAGCTTTCTTT. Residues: CASSEQGGPEAFF. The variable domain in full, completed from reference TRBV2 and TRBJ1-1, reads EPEVTQTPSHQVTQMGQEVILRCVPISNHLYFYWYRQILGQKVEFLVSFYNNEISEKSEIFDDQFSVERPDGSNFTLKIRSTKLEDSAMYFCASSEQGGPEAFFGQGTRLTVV.

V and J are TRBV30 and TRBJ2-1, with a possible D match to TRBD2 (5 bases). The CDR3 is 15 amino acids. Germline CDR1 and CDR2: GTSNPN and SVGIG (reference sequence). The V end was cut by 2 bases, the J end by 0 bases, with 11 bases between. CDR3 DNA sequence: TGTGCCTGGAGTACCGGGATGAGCTCCTACAATGAGCAGTTCTTC. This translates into CAWSTGMSSYNEQFF.

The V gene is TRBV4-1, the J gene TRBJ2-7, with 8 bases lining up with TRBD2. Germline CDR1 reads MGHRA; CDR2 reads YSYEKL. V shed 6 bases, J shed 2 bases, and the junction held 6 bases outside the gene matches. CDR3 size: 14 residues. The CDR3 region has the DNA TGCGCCAGCAGACATAGCGGGGACGCCTACGAGCAGTACTTC. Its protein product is CASRHSGDAYEQYF.